The entry below describes one TCR beta chain. These data come from a study of Ad26.COV2.S vaccination and SARS-CoV-2 variants. The treatment: 15 to 20 received Ad26.COV2.S at low or high dose, single or two shots; 5 received placebo; per-sample allocation not given. All samples were drawn on day 63, counting from the first vaccine or placebo injection. Between the trimmed V and J ends, which lost 3 bases and 5 bases, there was a span of 13 bases. The CDR3 is made up of 14 amino acids. CDR1 is LNHNV, CDR2 YYDKDF, per germline (reference sequence). Libraries were prepared by immunoSEQ multiplex PCR; TCRdb keeps only in-frame clonotypes and omits some of them. The sample includes about 480,000 clones, 87% of them seen just once.

This clonotype was obtained from a person aged 18-60 years who received the Ad26.COV2.S COVID-19 vaccine or a placebo. The chain links TRBV15 to TRBJ2-5; tentative D call: TRBD1 (6 bases). This specimen was peripheral blood, taken in a trial of Ad26.COV2.S vaccine versus placebo. The CDR3 loop is CATSRIGQRETQYF. CDR3 coding DNA: TGTGCCACCAGCAGGATAGGACAGCGGGAGACCCAGTACTTC. Complete variable domain (other parts from reference TRBV15 and TRBJ2-5): DAMVIQNPRYQVTQFGKPVTLSCSQTLNHNVMYWYQQKSSQAPKLLFHYYDKDFNNEADTPDNFQSRRPNTSFCFLDIRSPGLGDTAMYLCATSRIGQRETQYFGPGTRLLVL.